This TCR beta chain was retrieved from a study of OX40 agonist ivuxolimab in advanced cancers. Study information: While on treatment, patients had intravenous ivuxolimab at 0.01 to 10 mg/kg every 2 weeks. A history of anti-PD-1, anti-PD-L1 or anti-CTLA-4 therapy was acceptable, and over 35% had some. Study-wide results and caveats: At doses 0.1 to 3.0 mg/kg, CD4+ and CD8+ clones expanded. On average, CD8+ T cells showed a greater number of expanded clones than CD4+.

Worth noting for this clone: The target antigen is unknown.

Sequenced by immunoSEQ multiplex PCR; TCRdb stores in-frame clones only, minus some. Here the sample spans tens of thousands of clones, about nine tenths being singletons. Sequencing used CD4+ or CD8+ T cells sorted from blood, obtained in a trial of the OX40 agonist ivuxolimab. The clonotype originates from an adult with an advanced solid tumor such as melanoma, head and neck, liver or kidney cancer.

CDR3 amino acids: CATSRDPFAERIYGYTF. The CDR3 DNA reads as TGTGCCACCAGCAGAGATCCATTCGCAGAACGGATCTATGGCTACACCTTC. This chain joins TRBV15 and TRBJ1-2; D gene unclear. Trimming removed 0 bases from V and 4 bases from J, with 18 bases in between. This CDR3 spans 17 amino acids. Germline CDR1 is LNHNV and CDR2 is YYDKDF (reference sequence).